The sequence of this T cell receptor (beta chain) was determined in a study of hypomethylating agent response in myelodysplastic syndrome. As for the study in general: Responders were about six patients with complete response or hematologic improvement; about five were non-responders.

Study-wide points: Richness, rarefaction diversity and clonality did not change significantly after hypomethylating treatment. After treatment, novel clonotypes emerged more in responders, contracted ones more in non-responders.

This table comes from immunoSEQ multiplex PCR, and its TCRdb copy is limited to in-frame clones, with some not included. The data contain some 1,800 clones, around nine tenths of them singletons. Bulk bone marrow was analyzed without sorting T-cell subsets. The germline gives CDR1 SGHTA, CDR2 FQGTGA. The CDR3 sequence is 14 residues long. The V gene lost 5 bases and the J gene lost 0 bases, with 11 bases spanning the gap. Details on this clone: What it recognizes is unknown.

This sequence was found in a human donor with myelodysplastic syndrome. The V gene is TRBV7-3, the J gene TRBJ2-7; maybe TRBD1 (5 bases). The material was bone marrow, obtained before or after starting hypomethylating agent treatment for myelodysplastic syndrome (not recorded which). CDR3 nucleotides: TGTGCCAGCAGCCTCGACAGCAACTCCTACGAGCAGTACTTC. Its protein product is CASSLDSNSYEQYF.